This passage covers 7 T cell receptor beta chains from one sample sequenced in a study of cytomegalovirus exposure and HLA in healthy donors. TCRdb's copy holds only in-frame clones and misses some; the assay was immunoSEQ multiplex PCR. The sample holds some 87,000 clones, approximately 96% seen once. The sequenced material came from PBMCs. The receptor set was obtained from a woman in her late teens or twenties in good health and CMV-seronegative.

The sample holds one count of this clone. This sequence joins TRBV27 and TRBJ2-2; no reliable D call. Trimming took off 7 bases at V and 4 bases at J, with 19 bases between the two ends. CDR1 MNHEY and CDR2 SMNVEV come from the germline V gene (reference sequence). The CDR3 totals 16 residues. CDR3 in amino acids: CASKLYTTPLTGELFF. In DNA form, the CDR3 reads TGTGCCAGCAAACTCTATACTACTCCTCTCACCGGGGAGCTGTTTTTT.

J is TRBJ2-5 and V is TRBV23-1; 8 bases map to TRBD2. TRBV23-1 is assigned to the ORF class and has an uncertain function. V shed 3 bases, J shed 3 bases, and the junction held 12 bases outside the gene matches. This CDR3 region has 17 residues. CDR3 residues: CASSHRGGAIVEETQYF. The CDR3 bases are TGCGCCAGCAGTCACCGGGGGGGGGCGATAGTCGAAGAGACCCAGTACTTC.

CDR3 nucleotide sequence: TGTGCCATCACTGAATTCGTTACCTACGAGCAGTACTTC. Translating it yields CAITEFVTYEQYF. The chain has TRBV10-3 and TRBJ2-7; D is unclear. The V and J ends lost 7 bases and 2 bases respectively, with 12 bases between them. The CDR3 consists of 13 residues. In germline, CDR1 is ENHRY, CDR2 SYGVKD.

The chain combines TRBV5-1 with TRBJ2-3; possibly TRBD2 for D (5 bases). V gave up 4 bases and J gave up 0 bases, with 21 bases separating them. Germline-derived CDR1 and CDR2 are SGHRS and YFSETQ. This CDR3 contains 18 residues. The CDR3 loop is CASSAGGVGVPSTDTQYF. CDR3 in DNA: TGCGCCAGCAGCGCGGGTGGTGTTGGCGTTCCTAGCACAGATACGCAGTATTTT.

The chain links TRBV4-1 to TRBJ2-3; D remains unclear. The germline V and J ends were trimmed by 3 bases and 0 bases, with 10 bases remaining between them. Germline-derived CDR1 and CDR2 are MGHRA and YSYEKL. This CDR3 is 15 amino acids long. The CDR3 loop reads CASSHQRDSTDTQYF. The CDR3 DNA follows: TGCGCCAGCAGCCATCAAAGAGATAGCACAGATACGCAGTATTTT.

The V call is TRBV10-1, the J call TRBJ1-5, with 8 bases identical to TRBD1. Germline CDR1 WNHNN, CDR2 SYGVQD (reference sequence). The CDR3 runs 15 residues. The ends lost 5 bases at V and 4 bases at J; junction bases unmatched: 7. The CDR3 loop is CASSTGQGLNQPQHF. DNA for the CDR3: TGCGCCAGCAGTACTGGACAGGGACTAAATCAGCCCCAGCATTTT.

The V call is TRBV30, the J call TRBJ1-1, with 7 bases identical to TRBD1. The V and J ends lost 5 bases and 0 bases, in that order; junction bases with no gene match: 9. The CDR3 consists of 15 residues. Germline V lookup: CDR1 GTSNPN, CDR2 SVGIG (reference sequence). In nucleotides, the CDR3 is TGTGCCTGGGTTTTTAAGACAGGGCTGAACACTGAAGCTTTCTTT. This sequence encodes CAWVFKTGLNTEAFF.